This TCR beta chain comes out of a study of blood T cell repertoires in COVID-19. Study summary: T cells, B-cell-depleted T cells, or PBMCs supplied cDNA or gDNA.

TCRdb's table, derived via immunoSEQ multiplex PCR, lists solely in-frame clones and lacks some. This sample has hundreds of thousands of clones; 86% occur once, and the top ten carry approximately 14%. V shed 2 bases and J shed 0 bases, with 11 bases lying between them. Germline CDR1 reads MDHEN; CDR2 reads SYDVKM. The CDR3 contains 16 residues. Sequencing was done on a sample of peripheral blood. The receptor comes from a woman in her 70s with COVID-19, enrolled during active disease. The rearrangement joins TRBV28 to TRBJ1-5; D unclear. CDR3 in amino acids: CASSLLEDYSNQPQHF. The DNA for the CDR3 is TGTGCCAGCAGTTTACTGGAGGATTATAGCAATCAGCCCCAGCATTTT.